This TCR beta chain was identified during a study of response to subunit inactivated influenza vaccine. TCRdb called the RT-PCR reads again in MiXCR, with one record for every CDR3 protein. This table has around 580,000 distinct CDR3 sequences, 12% to 15% appearing once. Study-wide results and limits: There was a suggestion from the authors that each seasonal influenza vaccination recruits few new T cells.

At least ten counts were recorded for this clonotype. Its antigen is unidentified. This CDR3 is built from 14 residues. The material sequenced was PBMCs from blood, taken 12 days after vaccination. This rearrangement joins TRBV21-1 to TRBJ1-1; the table assigns TRBD1, which was not confirmed against the DNA. TRBV21-1 is termed a pseudogene. This TCR was sampled from a man aged 50-60 years who received an inactivated influenza vaccine. In DNA, the CDR3 is TGTGCCAGCAGCAAAGAACAGGTGAACACTGAAGCTTTCTTT. It encodes CASSKEQVNTEAFF.